This entry concerns a single T cell receptor (beta chain). The sample belongs to a study of CD8 T cells in Susac syndrome. The V gene's germline CDR1 is SGDLS and CDR2 YYNGEE. The length of the CDR3 is 11 residues. V shed 3 bases and J shed 5 bases, with 6 bases lying between them. Reverse transcription of roughly 0.5 to 1 ug RNA was performed with random hexamers. MiXCR, run by TCRdb on the immunoSEQ multiplex PCR reads, gives a single entry per CDR3 protein. The table records about 150,000 distinct CDR3 sequences, 85% to 95% of them present only once. This sequence was found in a human donor with multiple sclerosis. This sequence joins TRBV9 and TRBJ2-7, with D perhaps being TRBD1 or TRBD2 (5 bases each). Sequencing was performed on CD8+ T cells from PBMCs. CDR3 DNA sequence: TGTGCCAGCAGCGCGGGACACGAGCAGTACTTC. This encodes CASSAGHEQYF.